Presented here are 32 T cell receptor beta chains from one specimen sequenced in a study of post-analysis software for immune sequencing data. These receptors lack a known antigen. Points from the study as a whole: About five TRBV segments were more frequent in patients than controls; TRBV5-6, TRBV5-1 and TRBV20-1 belonged to this group.

The authors incorporated unique molecular identifiers into the TCR beta cDNA libraries. Using its own MiXCR run on the PCR reads, TCRdb lists one record per CDR3 protein. The sample has approximately 630,000 distinct CDR3 sequences; 55% to 60% are singletons. Sequencing input: blood. The receptors derive from a girl aged 2-10 years with multiple sclerosis.

V usage is TRBV3-1 and J usage is TRBJ2-1; 12 nucleotides align to TRBD2. The CDR3 covers 16 residues. Germline trimming cut 4 bases from V and 8 bases from J; bases unmatched to any gene: 9. The germline CDR1 and CDR2 sequences are LGHDT and YNNKEL (reference sequence). The chain's CDR3 is CASSRSLAGGEDEQFF. In DNA form, the CDR3 reads TGTGCCAGCAGCCGCTCCCTAGCGGGGGGGGAAGATGAGCAGTTCTTC.

The chain recombines TRBV20-1 with TRBJ1-2; no reliable D call. CDR1 DFQATT and CDR2 SNEGSKA come from the germline V gene (reference sequence). With 5 bases removed from V and 6 bases from J, the gap between germline ends came to 13 bases. The CDR3 loop spans 12 amino acids. The CDR3 is CSAARGSDGYTF. The CDR3 DNA reads as TGCAGTGCTGCCCGTGGTTCCGATGGCTACACCTTC.

The V and J genes are TRBV20-1 and TRBJ1-2, with no clear D. Germline assignment: CDR1 DFQATT and CDR2 SNEGSKA (reference sequence). V dropped 0 bases and J dropped 7 bases, with 3 bases sitting between them. CDR3 size: 10 residues. DNA for the CDR3: TGCAGTGCTAGAGAAGTTGGCTACACCTTC. It codes for CSAREVGYTF.

V usage is TRBV10-2 and J usage is TRBJ2-3; no firm D call. Germline V gene sequence: CDR1 WSHSY, CDR2 SAAADI. Trimming pared 10 bases from V and 0 bases from J, leaving 17 bases between. The CDR3 loop spans 15 amino acids. The CDR3 DNA reads as TGCGCCACCCTTCGGTTTTCTTCAAGCACAGATACGCAGTATTTT. It encodes CATLRFSSSTDTQYF.

This clonotype was seen more than once but under ten times. The CDR3 nucleotides are TGTGCCAGCAGCGATAGCTCAGCGCACTACGAGCAGTACTTC. Residues: CASSDSSAHYEQYF. The chain links TRBV7-2 to TRBJ2-7; D is uncertain. The CDR3 spans 14 residues. V dropped 5 bases and J dropped 3 bases, with 14 bases sitting between them. From germline, CDR1 is SGHTA and CDR2 FQGNSA.

This clonotype was seen more than once but under ten times. This rearrangement joins TRBV18 to TRBJ2-3; 9 positions match TRBD2. The CDR3 runs to 17 residues. Germline CDR1 is KGHSH and CDR2 is LQKENI. Trimming cost V 1 base and J 2 bases; bases outside gene matches: 7. The CDR3 sequence is CASSPRVAGDFTDTQYF. The CDR3 DNA reads as TGTGCCAGCTCACCACGTGTAGCGGGGGACTTCACAGATACGCAGTATTTT.

The V and J genes are TRBV24-1 and TRBJ2-1; D ambiguous. CDR1 KGHDR and CDR2 SFDVKD come from the germline V gene. Trimming removed 7 bases at V and 7 bases at J, with 13 bases between. This CDR3 spans 13 amino acids. CDR3 sequence reads: CATRGDLRNEQFF. CDR3 bases: TGTGCCACCAGAGGCGATCTGAGGAATGAGCAGTTCTTC.

This rearrangement joins TRBV7-6 to TRBJ2-5, with D maybe TRBD2 (7 bases). From germline, CDR1 is SGHVS and CDR2 FNYEAQ. Trimming removed 1 base from V and 4 bases from J, with 25 bases in between. CDR3 length: 19 residues. The chain's CDR3 is CASSLGAGFLGGGGETQYF. The CDR3, as DNA: TGTGCCAGCAGCTTAGGAGCGGGTTTCCTGGGCGGGGGCGGAGAGACCCAGTACTTC.

The J gene is TRBJ2-1, the V gene TRBV29-1; 7 bases line up with TRBD2. The CDR3 has 16 residues. Germline V gene data show CDR1 as SQVTM and CDR2 as ANQGSEA. Trimming took 6 bases from V and 4 from J; bases not matched to a gene: 15. In DNA, the CDR3 is TGCAGCGTCGAACGCGGGGGAGGGACGGTGTACAATGAGCAGTTCTTC. Protein sequence: CSVERGGGTVYNEQFF.

There are a few counts of this clonotype. The genes are TRBV5-1 and TRBJ2-7, with TRBD2 as a possible D gene (6 bases). The CDR3 is made up of 14 amino acids. Deletions cut 3 bases from V and 1 base from J, with 11 bases between. In germline, CDR1 is SGHRS, CDR2 YFSETQ. Here the CDR3 reads CASSSGGRSYEQYF. The DNA of the CDR3 is TGCGCCAGCAGCTCCGGGGGTAGATCCTACGAGCAGTACTTC.

This clonotype was detected only once. V gene TRBV2 combines with J gene TRBJ2-1; TRBD2 matches at 10 bases. This CDR3 is built from 14 residues. The V gene's germline CDR1 is SNHLY and CDR2 FYNNEI. After removal of 8 bases from V and 0 bases from J, the junction contained 1 base not matched to a gene. CDR3 DNA sequence: TGTGCCAGCGGACTAGCGGCCTCCTACAATGAGCAGTTCTTC. Residues: CASGLAASYNEQFF.

This chain links TRBV5-4 with TRBJ1-6; D call uncertain. V lost 7 bases and J lost 9, with 14 bases in between. Germline V lookup: CDR1 SGHNT, CDR2 YYREEE (reference sequence). CDR3 length: 13 amino acids. CDR3 in DNA: TGTGCCAGCCAAGAGGAGGGCGGTTCACCCCTCCACTTT. It is translated as CASQEEGGSPLHF.

In this sample, this clonotype turned up many times. The junction departs from the called germline gene at one end, perhaps through a read error. This rearrangement joins TRBV5-1 to TRBJ1-1, with 9 bases identical to TRBD1. There are 14 residues in the CDR3. Germline V gene sequence: CDR1 SGHRS, CDR2 YFSETQ. CDR3 sequence (DNA): TGTGCCAGCAGCCCGGGACAGGGGAACACTGAAGCTTTCTTT. It encodes CASSPGQGNTEAFF.

The chain carries TRBV5-1 and TRBJ2-4; perhaps TRBD2 as D (6 bases). This CDR3 has 14 amino acids. Germline V lookup: CDR1 SGHRS, CDR2 YFSETQ. The V and J ends lost 4 bases and 4 bases respectively, with 12 bases between them. In DNA form, the CDR3 reads TGCGCCAGCAGCCTGCCGGGGGAAAAAAACATTCAGTACTTC. Translation: CASSLPGEKNIQYF.

This chain joins TRBV29-1 and TRBJ2-1; 7 nucleotides align to TRBD2. The CDR3 runs to 13 residues. Trimming at V came to 5 bases and at J to 7 bases, leaving 8 bases not matched to a gene. CDR1 is SQVTM and CDR2 is ANQGSEA in the germline V gene. The CDR3 sequence is CSVWGEGPNEQFF. The CDR3 DNA is TGCAGCGTTTGGGGGGAGGGCCCAAATGAGCAGTTCTTC.

The sample holds a few counts of this clonotype. The chain has TRBV5-1 and TRBJ2-7, with D perhaps TRBD2 (6 bases). Between the trimmed V and J ends, which lost 0 bases and 2 bases, there was a span of 12 bases. The germline gives CDR1 SGHRS, CDR2 YFSETQ. The CDR3 loop spans 15 amino acids. CDR3 protein: CASSLDGGITYEQYF. In nucleotides, the CDR3 is TGCGCCAGCAGCTTGGATGGGGGGATCACCTACGAGCAGTACTTC.

The chain recombines TRBV14 with TRBJ2-7; 9 bases are a match to TRBD1. CDR1 and CDR2 (germline): SGHDN, FVKESK. The CDR3 is 14 amino acids. V lost 8 bases, J lost 0 bases, and 5 bases stayed unmatched. The chain's CDR3 is CASAMGQGSYEQYF. CDR3 DNA: TGTGCCAGCGCGATGGGACAGGGCTCCTACGAGCAGTACTTC.

The chain has TRBV18 and TRBJ2-1; no definite D call. The length of the CDR3 is 12 residues. V was trimmed by 4 bases and J by 8 bases, leaving 9 bases between them. CDR1 and CDR2 from the germline V gene are KGHSH and LQKENI. CDR3 sequence reads: CASSRPPDEQFF. The CDR3 bases are TGTGCCAGCTCACGACCCCCCGATGAGCAGTTCTTC.

This sequence joins TRBV7-2 and TRBJ2-1; D not resolved. This CDR3 has 15 residues. The germline V gene encodes CDR1 SGHTA and CDR2 FQGNSA. V was cut by 4 bases and J by 0 bases, with 10 bases left in between. DNA of the CDR3: TGTGCCAGCAGCTCCCAGCCAAGCTCCTACAATGAGCAGTTCTTC. This translates into CASSSQPSSYNEQFF.

CDR3 in DNA: TGCAGTGCTAGGGCCAGGACTAGCGGGAGTGTGGTGCAGTTCTTC. It yields the protein CSARARTSGSVVQFF. The rearrangement links TRBV20-1 to TRBJ2-1, with 13 bases lining up with TRBD2. CDR1 and CDR2 (germline): DFQATT, SNEGSKA (reference sequence). The CDR3 consists of 15 residues. V lost 3 bases, J lost 12 bases, and 11 bases stayed unmatched.

This sequence joins TRBV29-1 and TRBJ2-7; 8 bases agree with TRBD2. CDR1 is SQVTM, CDR2 ANQGSEA, per germline. CDR3 length equals 13 residues. The V and J ends lost 6 bases and 2 bases, in that order; junction bases with no gene match: 6. CDR3 region: CSVILAEAYEQYF. CDR3 nucleotides: TGCAGCGTCATACTAGCGGAAGCCTACGAGCAGTACTTC.

The chain employs TRBV20-1 and TRBJ2-3; D ambiguous. This CDR3 comprises 13 residues. V lost 5 bases and J 5 bases, leaving 14 bases between the germline ends. The germline CDR1 and CDR2 sequences are DFQATT and SNEGSKA (reference sequence). The DNA of the CDR3 is TGCAGTGCTTTCTCGGATGTCGAAGATACGCAGTATTTT. Translated, it gives CSAFSDVEDTQYF.

This chain uses TRBV20-1 with TRBJ1-1; 10 nucleotides line up with TRBD1. V lost 0 bases, J lost 1 base, and 5 bases stayed unmatched. In germline, CDR1 is DFQATT, CDR2 SNEGSKA (reference sequence). This CDR3 has 16 residues. The CDR3 region has the DNA TGCAGTGCTAGAGAAGCCGGACAGGGGGGGAACACTGAAGCTTTCTTT. It specifies CSAREAGQGGNTEAFF.

This chain links TRBV2 with TRBJ2-5; TRBD2 matches at 9 bases. Germline V CDR1 and CDR2: SNHLY, FYNNEI. This CDR3 is 15 amino acids long. With V trimmed by 6 bases and J by 2 bases, 7 bases remained unmatched. The CDR3 nucleotides are TGTGCCAGCAGAACGCGACTAGCGGTGCAAGAGACCCAGTACTTC. Translating gives CASRTRLAVQETQYF.

This clonotype was counted between two and nine times. The CDR3 DNA follows: TGTGCCAGCAGCCGCGCCGCAGGGGGGGACTATGGCTACACCTTC. Its protein is CASSRAAGGDYGYTF. The V and J genes are TRBV7-3 and TRBJ1-2; TRBD1 agrees at 7 bases. The CDR3 is made up of 15 amino acids. V trimming: 5 bases; J trimming: 3 bases; junction bases outside the gene matches: 9. CDR1 and CDR2 (germline): SGHTA, FQGTGA. The full variable domain, completed using reference TRBV7-3 and TRBJ1-2, is GAGVSQTPSNKVTEKGKYVELRCDPISGHTALYWYRQSLGQGPEFLIYFQGTGAADDSGLPNDRFFAVRPEGSVSTLKIQRTERGDSAVYLCASSRAAGGDYGYTFGSGTRLTVV.

The chain joins TRBV19 to TRBJ2-3; a weak D match, TRBD1 (6 bases). This CDR3 has 16 residues. The germline V and J ends were trimmed by 5 bases and 0 bases, with 15 bases remaining between them. Germline CDR1 is LNHDA and CDR2 is SQIVND (reference sequence). CDR3 protein: CASSAHRAQSTDTQYF. The CDR3 coding sequence is TGTGCCAGTAGTGCCCACAGGGCGCAGAGCACAGATACGCAGTATTTT.

This clonotype has only a few counts. The rearrangement uses TRBV12-3 or TRBV12-4 and TRBJ2-3; 12 nucleotides agree with TRBD2. The trim removed 5 bases at V and 0 bases at J, leaving 6 bases unmatched. The CDR3 length is 17 residues. CDR3 residues: CASSRRLAGVSTDTQYF. CDR3 coding DNA: TGTGCCAGCAGTCGACGACTAGCGGGGGTTAGCACAGATACGCAGTATTTT.

This clonotype was seen a handful of times. The chain uses TRBV10-2 and TRBJ2-1; 7 positions agree with TRBD1. This CDR3 has 15 residues. Looked up from germline, CDR1 is WSHSY and CDR2 is SAAADI. Losses at the gene ends were 5 bases for V and 2 bases for J; bases not matched to a gene: 6. The CDR3 is CASSHRGFAYNEQFF. CDR3 bases: TGCGCCAGCAGTCACAGGGGATTCGCCTACAATGAGCAGTTCTTC.

The chain couples TRBV20-1 to TRBJ2-7; possibly TRBD1 or TRBD2 for D (5 bases each). Per the germline V gene, CDR1 is DFQATT and CDR2 is SNEGSKA (reference sequence). The CDR3 is 14 amino acids. With 0 bases removed from V and 0 bases from J, the gap between germline ends came to 9 bases. The DNA for the CDR3 is TGCAGTGCTAGAGATTGGGACGGCTCCTACGAGCAGTACTTC. Translated: CSARDWDGSYEQYF.

The table lists this clonotype with a few counts. The chain recombines TRBV29-1 with TRBJ1-2; 7 bases agree with TRBD1. CDR1 is SQVTM, CDR2 ANQGSEA, per germline. The CDR3 consists of 16 residues. V shed 0 bases, J shed 4 bases, and the junction held 11 bases outside the gene matches. CDR3 bases: TGCAGCGTTGAAGAGGGAGCAGGGGGGCGCGGCTATGGCTACACCTTC. This gives the protein CSVEEGAGGRGYGYTF.

V is TRBV6-2 or TRBV6-3 and J is TRBJ2-1; tentatively, D is TRBD2 (6 bases). The CDR3 length is 14 residues. The V and J ends lost 6 bases and 3 bases respectively, with 12 bases between them. Germline V gives CDR1 MNHEY, CDR2 SVGEGT. The CDR3 here is CASRRAGFYNEQFF. For the CDR3, the DNA is TGTGCCAGCAGAAGAGCGGGCTTCTACAATGAGCAGTTCTTC.

V is TRBV20-1 and J is TRBJ2-5; D unresolved. V lost 3 bases to trimming and J lost 2 bases, with 13 bases between them. Germline-derived CDR1 and CDR2 are DFQATT and SNEGSKA (reference sequence). The CDR3 is made up of 14 amino acids. CDR3 residues: CSASPIAAQETQYF. The CDR3 DNA is TGCAGTGCTAGCCCCATCGCAGCACAAGAGACCCAGTACTTC.